This T cell receptor beta chain comes out of a study of cytomegalovirus exposure and HLA in healthy donors. The assay was immunoSEQ multiplex PCR, and TCRdb's table has in-frame clones only and misses some. The sample consists of 180,000 or so clones, approximately 87% of them appearing once. Germline V lookup: CDR1 MNHEY, CDR2 SVGAGI. With 6 bases removed from V and 2 bases from J, the gap between germline ends came to 8 bases. The CDR3 totals 13 residues. V and J are TRBV6-5 and TRBJ1-5; TRBD1 might be the D (6 bases). This receptor was obtained from a woman aged 30 to 39 in good health and CMV-seronegative. Specimen: PBMCs. The CDR3 spells CASSRGGNQPQHF. The CDR3 nucleotides are TGTGCCAGCAGCAGGGGTGGCAATCAGCCCCAGCATTTT.